The clone carrying this T cell receptor (beta chain) came up many times. The CDR3 contains 13 residues. CDR1 is MDHEN and CDR2 is SYDVKM in the germline V gene. V shed 7 bases and J shed 5 bases, with 11 bases lying between them. The sample comes from a study of beta chain features in type 1 diabetes. The sequenced template was cDNA made from the entire isolated RNA. Profiling relied on immunoSEQ multiplex PCR, and the TCRdb table lists in-frame clones only, not all of them. This table has some 300,000 clones, around 7.8% appearing once. The sequence derives from a woman between 18 and 29 years old in good health. Sequenced: central memory CD4+ T cells from blood. The V gene is TRBV28, the J gene TRBJ2-2; tentatively, D is TRBD1 (6 bases). Here the CDR3 reads CASIFQGTGELFF. The CDR3 DNA sequence: TGTGCCAGCATTTTTCAGGGGACCGGGGAGCTGTTTTTT.